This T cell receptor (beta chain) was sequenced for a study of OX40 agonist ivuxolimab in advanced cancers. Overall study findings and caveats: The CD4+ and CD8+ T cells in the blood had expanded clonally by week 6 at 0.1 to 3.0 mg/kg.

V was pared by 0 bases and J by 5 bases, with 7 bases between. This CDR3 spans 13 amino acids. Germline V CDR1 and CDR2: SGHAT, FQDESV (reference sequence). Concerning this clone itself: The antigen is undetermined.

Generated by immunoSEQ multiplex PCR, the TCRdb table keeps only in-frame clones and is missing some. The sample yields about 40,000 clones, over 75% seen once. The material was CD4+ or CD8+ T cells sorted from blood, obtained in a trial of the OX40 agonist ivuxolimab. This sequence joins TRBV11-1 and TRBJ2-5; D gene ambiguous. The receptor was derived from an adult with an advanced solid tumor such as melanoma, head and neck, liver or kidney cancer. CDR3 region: CASSLAESETQYF. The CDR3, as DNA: TGTGCCAGCAGCTTAGCGGAATCGGAGACCCAGTACTTC.